Shown below are 24 T cell receptor beta chains from a single sample sequenced in a study of T cell repertoires in cytomegalovirus infection. TCRdb ran MiXCR on the reads and lists one entry per CDR3 protein. The sample has under 200,000 distinct CDR3 sequences, roughly 9.8% seen once; the top ten hold approximately 4.6%. Sample: PBMCs. The receptors stem from a human donor in good health (CMV status not recorded). Some clones in this sample may be carry-over from other donors' samples.

A word on this clonotype: A much bigger clone sits one base away, suggesting this may be a read error. No conserved phenylalanine or tryptophan ends this CDR3, so it is likely a read error. This chain joins TRBV12-3 or TRBV12-4 and TRBJ2-7; 8 nucleotides match TRBD2. This CDR3 is 13 amino acids long. Trimming at V came to 3 bases and at J to 7 bases, leaving 5 bases not matched to a gene. CDR3 amino acids: CASSFPGGVEQYY. The DNA for the CDR3 is TGTGCCAGCAGTTTCCCCGGGGGGGTTGAGCAGTACTAC.

The V call is TRBV6-2 or TRBV6-3, the J call TRBJ1-1; 7 bases are shared with TRBD1. The J segment lost 2 bases and the V segment lost 6 bases, leaving 12 bases of the junction unmatched. The germline CDR1 and CDR2 sequences are MNHEY and SVGEGT. The CDR3 loop spans 16 amino acids. CDR3 region: CASRPGPDRYNTEAFF. The CDR3 nucleotides are TGTGCCAGCAGGCCAGGACCGGACAGGTATAACACTGAAGCTTTCTTT.

This clonotype was picked up many times. The chain recombines TRBV7-2 with TRBJ2-2; D unclear. This CDR3 spans 12 amino acids. The germline gives CDR1 SGHTA, CDR2 FQGNSA. Between the trimmed V and J ends, which lost 6 bases and 4 bases, there was a span of 6 bases. The CDR3 is CASSTFTGELFF. CDR3 sequence (DNA): TGTGCCAGCAGTACCTTCACCGGGGAGCTGTTTTTT.

CDR3 nucleotide sequence: TGTGCCAGCAGTTTCAGGCAGATGAACACTGAAGCTTTCTTT. This gives the protein CASSFRQMNTEAFF. The chain joins TRBV28 to TRBJ1-1; unclear D gene. V was shortened by 3 bases and J by 0 bases, with 8 bases between the two germline ends. Germline CDR1 and CDR2: MDHEN and SYDVKM. This CDR3 has 14 amino acids.

This clonotype was counted a few times. J is TRBJ2-1 and V is TRBV28; D unclear. Looked up from germline, CDR1 is MDHEN and CDR2 is SYDVKM. Deletions cut 6 bases from V and 2 bases from J, with 8 bases between. This CDR3 region has 13 residues. The CDR3 bases are TGTGCCAGCAGGAGTAGCCCCTACAATGAGCAGTTCTTC. It translates to CASRSSPYNEQFF. The whole variable domain, remainder taken from reference TRBV28 and TRBJ2-1, is DVKVTQSSRYLVKRTGEKVFLECVQDMDHENMFWYRQDPGLGLRLIYFSYDVKMKEKGDIPEGYSVSREKKERFSLILESASTNQTSMYLCASRSSPYNEQFFGPGTRLTVL.

J is TRBJ1-5 and V is TRBV7-8; 8 nucleotides agree with TRBD1. CDR3 length: 18 amino acids. V was pared by 4 bases and J by 0 bases, with 11 bases of the junction left unmatched. The V gene's germline CDR1 is SGHVS and CDR2 FQNEAQ. The CDR3 DNA reads TGTGCCAGCAGCTCCGACAGGGGTCAGGGCTATAGCAATCAGCCCCAGCATTTT. Residues: CASSSDRGQGYSNQPQHF.

There are many counts of this clonotype. The rearrangement uses TRBV19 and TRBJ2-1, with 14 nucleotides matching TRBD2. Unmatched junction bases numbered 15, after V lost 5 bases and J lost 0 bases. This CDR3 is 21 amino acids long. Germline-derived CDR1 and CDR2 are LNHDA and SQIVND (reference sequence). CDR3 protein: CASSRRGTGTSGSSSYNEQFF. CDR3 nucleotides: TGTGCCAGTAGTCGGAGGGGTACCGGGACTAGCGGGAGTAGCTCCTACAATGAGCAGTTCTTC.

The chain uses TRBV20-1 and TRBJ2-5; TRBD1 might be the D (7 bases). The CDR3 loop spans 15 amino acids. The germline CDR1 and CDR2 sequences are DFQATT and SNEGSKA (reference sequence). Trimming shortened V by 1 base and J by 4 bases, and 16 bases separated the two germline ends. The CDR3 DNA follows: TGCAGTGCTAGAGCGGGAGACAGGGTCTCAGAGACCCAGTACTTC. Amino acid sequence: CSARAGDRVSETQYF.

In this sample, this clonotype turned up many times. The chain combines TRBV24-1 with TRBJ2-2; TRBD1 aligns across 7 bases. Germline CDR1 reads KGHDR; CDR2 reads SFDVKD. Germline trimming cut 2 bases from V and 0 bases from J; bases unmatched to any gene: 5. The CDR3 is made up of 17 amino acids. CDR3: CATSDSSGTANTGELFF. The CDR3 nucleotides are TGTGCCACCAGTGATTCGTCCGGGACAGCGAACACCGGGGAGCTGTTTTTT.

Ten or more counts support this clonotype. The rearrangement links TRBV7-2 to TRBJ2-1; 7 bases fit TRBD2. The ends lost 5 bases at V and 2 bases at J; junction bases unmatched: 9. The germline V gene has CDR1 SGHTA and CDR2 FQGNSA. The CDR3 spans 16 residues. The CDR3 DNA sequence: TGTGCCAGCAGCGTTGTATCGGGAGGAACCTACAATGAGCAGTTCTTC. It translates to CASSVVSGGTYNEQFF.

This clonotype was detected ten times or more. J is TRBJ1-1 and V is TRBV7-8; TRBD1 agrees at 8 bases. This CDR3 is 16 amino acids long. Germline assignment: CDR1 SGHVS and CDR2 FQNEAQ. Losses at the gene ends were 1 base for V and 0 bases for J; bases not matched to a gene: 4. The CDR3 sequence is CASSLDRTGLNTEAFF. In nucleotides, the CDR3 is TGTGCCAGCAGCTTAGATCGGACAGGGCTGAACACTGAAGCTTTCTTT.

This clonotype was counted at least ten times. The chain links TRBV20-1 to TRBJ2-7; D ambiguous. V was cut by 1 base and J by 6 bases, with 13 bases left in between. This CDR3 comprises 13 residues. The V gene's germline CDR1 is DFQATT and CDR2 SNEGSKA (reference sequence). The CDR3 loop is CSARGPVSLEQYF. The CDR3 region has the DNA TGCAGTGCTAGAGGGCCCGTTTCGCTCGAGCAGTACTTC.

The chain links TRBV12-3 or TRBV12-4 to TRBJ1-4; unclear D gene. Trimming shortened V by 4 bases and J by 8 bases, and 8 bases separated the two germline ends. This CDR3 region has 12 residues. CDR3 in amino acids: CASSSTREKLFF. DNA for the CDR3: TGTGCCAGCAGTTCCACCAGGGAAAAACTGTTTTTT.

The sample holds many counts of this clonotype. The rearrangement links TRBV6-2 or TRBV6-3 to TRBJ2-7; D unresolved. Germline CDR1 and CDR2: MNHEY and SVGEGT. This CDR3 region has 11 residues. The germline V and J ends were trimmed by 5 bases and 2 bases, with 4 bases remaining between them. CDR3 in amino acids: CASSTAYEQYF. CDR3 nucleotides: TGTGCCAGCAGTACGGCCTACGAGCAGTACTTC.

There are many counts of this clonotype. The chain couples TRBV2 to TRBJ2-3; D uncertain. The CDR3 contains 12 residues. Looked up from germline, CDR1 is SNHLY and CDR2 is FYNNEI. The ends were cut back, 4 bases at V and 4 bases at J, with 6 bases in the middle. CDR3 region: CASSGQADTQYF. The CDR3 DNA reads as TGTGCCAGCAGTGGCCAAGCAGATACGCAGTATTTT.

This clonotype has only a few counts. This chain links TRBV28 with TRBJ2-1; maybe TRBD2 (6 bases). CDR3 length: 16 amino acids. With 6 bases removed from V and 5 bases from J, the gap between germline ends came to 20 bases. Germline V CDR1 and CDR2: MDHEN, SYDVKM. The CDR3 is CASRTLREVNHNEQFF. DNA of the CDR3: TGTGCCAGCAGAACCCTCAGGGAGGTAAATCACAATGAGCAGTTCTTC. The variable domain in full, with the rest retrieved from reference TRBV28 and TRBJ2-1, is DVKVTQSSRYLVKRTGEKVFLECVQDMDHENMFWYRQDPGLGLRLIYFSYDVKMKEKGDIPEGYSVSREKKERFSLILESASTNQTSMYLCASRTLREVNHNEQFFGPGTRLTVL.

This clonotype has at least ten counts. CDR3 loop: CASSPRGGGETQYF. The CDR3 DNA reads as TGTGCCAGCAGTCCGCGTGGGGGGGGAGAGACCCAGTACTTC. The chain combines TRBV12-3 or TRBV12-4 with TRBJ2-5, with 7 bases lining up with TRBD2. V trimming: 5 bases; J trimming: 4 bases; junction bases outside the gene matches: 7. The CDR3 has 14 residues.

The genes are TRBV7-2 and TRBJ1-5; D possibly corresponds to TRBD1 (6 bases). Germline V lookup: CDR1 SGHTA, CDR2 FQGNSA. The CDR3 extends over 17 amino acids. Trimming stripped 4 bases from V and 1 base from J, with 17 bases between. CDR3 sequence (DNA): TGTGCCAGCAGCTCCCGGGGGGGGCGAGGGAGCAATCAGCCCCAGCATTTT. As protein: CASSSRGGRGSNQPQHF.

The chain recombines TRBV3-1 with TRBJ2-2, with 12 bases aligning to TRBD2. Germline V gene data show CDR1 as LGHDT and CDR2 as YNNKEL (reference sequence). This CDR3 has 16 amino acids. V lost 3 bases to trimming and J lost 5 bases; unmatched junction nucleotides: 4. CDR3 residues: CASSQYLAGGTGELFF. CDR3 in DNA: TGTGCCAGCAGCCAGTATCTAGCGGGGGGGACCGGGGAGCTGTTTTTT.

The chain joins TRBV29-1 to TRBJ1-1, with D perhaps matching TRBD1 (6 bases). Trimming took 6 bases from V and 0 from J, leaving 14 bases between them. Germline CDR1 is SQVTM and CDR2 is ANQGSEA. The length of the CDR3 is 14 residues. Written as DNA, the CDR3 is TGCAGCGTCGTCGGACAGACCATGAACACTGAAGCTTTCTTT. It specifies CSVVGQTMNTEAFF.

This rearrangement joins TRBV6-2 or TRBV6-3 to TRBJ2-5; D is unresolved. The germline gives CDR1 MNHEY, CDR2 SVGEGT. The CDR3 consists of 15 residues. V gave up 2 bases and J gave up 7 bases, with 17 bases separating them. CDR3: CASSYTKDGWGTQYF. The CDR3 coding sequence is TGTGCCAGCAGTTACACCAAAGACGGGTGGGGGACCCAGTACTTC.

The rearrangement uses TRBV5-4 and TRBJ1-1, with D perhaps TRBD1 (5 bases). The V gene's germline CDR1 is SGHNT and CDR2 YYREEE (reference sequence). The CDR3 is made up of 12 amino acids. V was pared by 0 bases and J by 7 bases, with 7 bases between. CDR3 in amino acids: CASSLGQIEAFF. CDR3 DNA: TGTGCCAGCAGCTTGGGACAGATTGAAGCTTTCTTT. Drawing the rest from reference TRBV5-4 and TRBJ1-1, the complete variable domain is ETGVTQSPTHLIKTRGQQVTLRCSSQSGHNTVSWYQQALGQGPQFIFQYYREEENGRGNFPPRFSGLQFPNYSSELNVNALELDDSALYLCASSLGQIEAFFGQGTRLTVV.

This clonotype was seen a handful of times. The V and J genes are TRBV7-9 and TRBJ2-4; 8 positions agree with TRBD2. This CDR3 is 16 amino acids long. The ends lost 5 bases at V and 5 bases at J; junction bases unmatched: 11. The germline V gene encodes CDR1 SEHNR and CDR2 FQNEAQ (reference sequence). The CDR3 DNA reads as TGTGCCAGCAGCACACCCGGGGGGGGGTTAGAAAACATTCAGTACTTC. This gives the protein CASSTPGGGLENIQYF.

This chain joins TRBV28 and TRBJ1-1, with D hard to call. The CDR3 consists of 15 residues. Trimming cost V 4 bases and J 1 base, with 13 bases left between them. Germline assignment: CDR1 MDHEN and CDR2 SYDVKM. The CDR3 DNA reads as TGTGCCAGCAGTTCCCGAACAAGCGAGAACACTGAAGCTTTCTTT. Amino acid sequence: CASSSRTSENTEAFF.